Listed here are 10 T cell receptor beta chains from one sample, sequenced in a study of blood T cell repertoires in COVID-19. The data were produced by immunoSEQ multiplex PCR, yet TCRdb's version contains in-frame clones alone and is incomplete. The sample has around 200,000 clones; roughly nine tenths are singletons. The specimen sequenced was peripheral blood. The receptors were gathered from a man aged 40-49 years with acute or convalescent COVID-19.

This chain uses TRBV7-2 with TRBJ1-2; the match to TRBD1 covers 10 bases. The CDR3 is 16 residues long. The germline V gene has CDR1 SGHTA and CDR2 FQGNSA. J was trimmed by 8 bases and V by 1 base; bases with no gene match: 10. The chain's CDR3 is CASSLVTGGVSMGYTF. CDR3 DNA sequence: TGTGCCAGCAGCTTAGTGACAGGGGGCGTATCTATGGGCTACACCTTC.

This chain connects TRBV7-2 to TRBJ2-1; D is undetermined. The V end was cut by 6 bases, the J end by 10 bases, with 13 bases between. Per the germline V gene, CDR1 is SGHTA and CDR2 is FQGNSA. The CDR3 contains 12 residues. The CDR3 DNA reads as TGTGCCAGCAGGAGAGAGGCATCCGAGCAGTTCTTC. Amino acid sequence: CASRREASEQFF.

The chain employs TRBV24-1 and TRBJ2-5; 8 bases fit TRBD2. CDR1 KGHDR and CDR2 SFDVKD come from the germline V gene. With V trimmed by 3 bases and J by 9 bases, 11 bases remained unmatched. The CDR3 is 15 residues long. Here the CDR3 reads CATSDTGTSGSAQYF. CDR3 bases: TGTGCCACCAGTGATACGGGGACTAGTGGGTCGGCCCAGTACTTC.

The chain couples TRBV28 to TRBJ2-1; 11 bases align to TRBD2. From germline, CDR1 is MDHEN and CDR2 SYDVKM. V lost 6 bases to trimming and J lost 9 bases; unmatched junction nucleotides: 13. The CDR3 runs 16 residues. CDR3 in amino acids: CASSPRSSGRACEQFF. CDR3 sequence (DNA): TGTGCCAGCAGCCCCCGCAGTAGCGGGAGGGCCTGTGAGCAGTTCTTC.

The rearrangement uses TRBV9 and TRBJ1-1, with unresolved D. Deletions cut 0 bases from V and 7 bases from J, with 7 bases between. This CDR3 is 12 amino acids long. The germline CDR1 and CDR2 sequences are SGDLS and YYNGEE. Written as DNA, the CDR3 is TGTGCCAGCAGCGTAGCTAAGATTGAAGCTTTCTTT. This translates into CASSVAKIEAFF.

This chain uses TRBV10-1 with TRBJ1-2; D might be TRBD1 (6 bases). The CDR3 has 13 amino acids. Germline CDR1 is WNHNN and CDR2 is SYGVQD (reference sequence). Trimming left V 4 bases short and J 8 bases short, with 14 bases between. CDR3 bases: TGCGCCAGCAGTGGCCCCTCGGGGACAGGCTACACCTTC. Translation gives CASSGPSGTGYTF.

This clone was observed a handful of times. The chain's CDR3 is CASSQQGGTEAFF. The DNA of the CDR3 is TGTGCCAGCAGCCAACAGGGGGGGACTGAAGCTTTCTTT. The chain links TRBV6-4 to TRBJ1-1, with 8 bases fitting TRBD1. CDR1 and CDR2 from the germline V gene are MRHNA and SNTAGT. The CDR3 runs to 13 residues. V lost 6 bases to trimming and J lost 5 bases; unmatched junction nucleotides: 5.

V usage is TRBV7-9 and J usage is TRBJ2-1; D gene unclear. Trimming took 4 bases from V and 4 from J, leaving 8 bases between them. The length of the CDR3 is 13 residues. Germline V gives CDR1 SEHNR, CDR2 FQNEAQ (reference sequence). The CDR3 DNA is TGTGCCAGCAGCTACGAGAGTTACAATGAGCAGTTCTTC. The encoded protein is CASSYESYNEQFF.

This chain joins TRBV4-2 and TRBJ2-5; perhaps TRBD2 as D (6 bases). Germline V gives CDR1 LGHNA, CDR2 YNFKEQ. The CDR3 length is 16 residues. V lost 2 bases and J 3 bases, leaving 16 bases between the germline ends. In nucleotides, the CDR3 is TGTGCCAGCAGCCAAAGCGTTAGGGAGGAGAAAGAGACCCAGTACTTC. Translating gives CASSQSVREEKETQYF.

The rearrangement links TRBV7-3 to TRBJ2-1; 7 bases match TRBD1. V was clipped by 2 bases and J by 3 bases; unmatched bases: 7. Germline CDR1 and CDR2: SGHTA and FQGTGA. The CDR3 runs to 16 residues. This CDR3 reads CASSLQSGQVYNEQFF. CDR3 DNA: TGTGCCAGCAGCTTACAGTCAGGACAGGTCTACAATGAGCAGTTCTTC.